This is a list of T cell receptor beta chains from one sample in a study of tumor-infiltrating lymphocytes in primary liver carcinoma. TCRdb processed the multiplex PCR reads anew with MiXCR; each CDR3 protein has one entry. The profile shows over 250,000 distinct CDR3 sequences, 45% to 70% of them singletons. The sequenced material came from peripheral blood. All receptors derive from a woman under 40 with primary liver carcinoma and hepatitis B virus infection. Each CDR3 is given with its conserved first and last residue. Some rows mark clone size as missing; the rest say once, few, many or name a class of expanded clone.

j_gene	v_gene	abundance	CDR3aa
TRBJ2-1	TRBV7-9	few	CASSPGLAGRSYNEQFF
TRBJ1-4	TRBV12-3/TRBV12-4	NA	CARDRLGELFF
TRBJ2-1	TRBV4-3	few	CASSRIGLSYNEQFF
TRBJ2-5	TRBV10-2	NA	CASSECTGVQETQYF
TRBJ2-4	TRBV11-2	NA	CARSRSGTGGAKNIQCF
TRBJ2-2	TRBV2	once	CASSVLAGDPGELFF
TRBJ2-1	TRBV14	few	CASSPIKGGAYNEQFF
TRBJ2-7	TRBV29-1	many	CSVASGSRLYEQYF
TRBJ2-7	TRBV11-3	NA	CASSHIGIGTYEQCF
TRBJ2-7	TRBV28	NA	CASSGPGRNEQYF
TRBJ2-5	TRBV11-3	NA	CASSLAARQETQYF
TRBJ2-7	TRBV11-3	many	CASSLSGSGYEQYF
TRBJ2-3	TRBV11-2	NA	CASNIGGGGDTQYF
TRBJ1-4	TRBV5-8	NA	CASSSGQATNEKLFF
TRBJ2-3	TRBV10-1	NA	CASSEGGTDTQYF
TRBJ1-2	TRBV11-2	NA	CASSLEQGLCCYTF
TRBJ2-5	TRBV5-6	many	CASSLGSGRAFFETQYF
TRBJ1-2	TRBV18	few	CASSPEGYGYTF
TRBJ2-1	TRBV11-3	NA	CASNAGTSGRSGQFF
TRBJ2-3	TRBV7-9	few	CASSLNSADTQYF
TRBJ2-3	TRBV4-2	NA	CASSQVWSTSGRFTDTQYF
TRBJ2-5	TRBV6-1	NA	CASGTGEAQYF
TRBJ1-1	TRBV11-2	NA	CASSSSGNARNTEAFF
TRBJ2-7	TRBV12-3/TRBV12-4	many	CASSSGTGSSYEQYF
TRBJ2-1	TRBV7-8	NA	CASSPRDYPNEQFF
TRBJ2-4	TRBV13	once	CASSGGGGNIQYF